These 7 T cell receptor beta chains originate from one sample sequenced in a study of blood T cell repertoires in COVID-19. Sequenced by immunoSEQ multiplex PCR; TCRdb stores in-frame clones only, minus some. The sample yields 180,000 or so clones, roughly four fifths seen once. Sequenced input: PBMCs or T cells enriched from blood (not recorded which). All receptors derive from a man aged 45 to 65 who had recovered from COVID-19.

The chain couples TRBV3-1 (or the pseudogene TRBV3-2) to TRBJ1-1; 8 bases match TRBD1. Looked up from germline, CDR1 is LGHDT and CDR2 is YNNKEL (reference sequence). V lost 4 bases, J lost 4 bases, and 8 bases stayed unmatched. The CDR3 spans 15 residues. The CDR3 spells CASSLGQGSGTEAFF. In DNA, the CDR3 is TGTGCCAGCAGCCTTGGACAGGGTAGCGGCACTGAAGCTTTCTTT.

CDR3: CASSRDRGNYEQYF. The CDR3 DNA follows: TGTGCCAGCAGCCGCGACAGGGGTAACTACGAGCAGTACTTC. The V and J genes are TRBV13 and TRBJ2-7, with 8 positions matching TRBD1. J lost 3 bases, V lost 5 bases, and 6 bases had no gene match. The germline CDR1 and CDR2 sequences are PRHDT and FYEKMQ (reference sequence). The CDR3 runs 14 residues.

This chain joins TRBV19 and TRBJ1-1, with 8 positions matching TRBD1. Germline-derived CDR1 and CDR2 are LNHDA and SQIVND (reference sequence). The V and J ends lost 6 bases and 4 bases, in that order; junction bases with no gene match: 4. This CDR3 has 13 residues. The CDR3 coding sequence is TGTGCCAGTAGGCCCGACAGGGGCACTGAAGCTTTCTTT. Residues: CASRPDRGTEAFF.

The chain has TRBV6-5 and TRBJ2-7, with TRBD2 identical over 8 bases. The length of the CDR3 is 14 residues. Germline lookup yields CDR1 MNHEY and CDR2 SVGAGI. V shed 4 bases and J 6 bases; nucleotides not matched to a gene: 8. For the CDR3, the DNA is TGTGCCAGCAGTTCACGGGGGGGGCCGGTCGAGCAGTACTTC. Translated: CASSSRGGPVEQYF.

This chain links TRBV3-1 (or the pseudogene TRBV3-2) with TRBJ2-7, with 9 bases identical to TRBD2. Germline-derived CDR1 and CDR2 are LGHDT and YNNKEL (reference sequence). Germline trimming cut 3 bases from V and 4 bases from J; bases unmatched to any gene: 16. There are 18 residues in the CDR3. CDR3: CASSHEHASGTVTYEQYF. CDR3 DNA: TGTGCCAGCAGCCACGAACACGCTAGCGGGACGGTTACTTACGAGCAGTACTTC.

V is TRBV11-2 and J is TRBJ2-5; 8 nucleotides line up with TRBD1. The germline V gene encodes CDR1 SGHAT and CDR2 FQNNGV. The V and J ends lost 1 base and 5 bases, in that order; junction bases with no gene match: 6. This CDR3 is 15 amino acids long. Written as DNA, the CDR3 is TGTGCCAGCAGCTTAGCCAGGGGGCTTGGGGAGACCCAGTACTTC. Its protein is CASSLARGLGETQYF.

The J gene is TRBJ1-2, the V gene TRBV9, with a tentative D call TRBD1 (5 bases). V was clipped by 3 bases and J by 1 base, with 22 bases between them. Germline V CDR1 and CDR2: SGDLS, YYNGEE. The CDR3 totals 18 residues. CDR3 residues: CASSGEGVGGSDNYGYTF. The CDR3 DNA reads TGTGCCAGCAGCGGAGAAGGGGTGGGGGGTTCCGATAACTATGGCTACACCTTC. Full variable domain (remainder filled in from reference TRBV9 and TRBJ1-2): DSGVTQTPKHLITATGQRVTLRCSPRSGDLSVYWYQQSLDQGLQFLIQYYNGEERAKGNILERFSAQQFPDLHSELNLSSLELGDSALYFCASSGEGVGGSDNYGYTFGSGTRLTVV.